A single sample is the source of the 15 T cell receptor beta chains below, sequenced in a study of shared T cell receptors in the human thymus. Sequencing was performed with immunoSEQ multiplex PCR; in TCRdb, only in-frame clones are kept and a portion is missing. The table includes 550,000 to 800,000 clones, 80% to 90% detected once. This sample also belongs to another study, concerning human thymus T cells.

The sample consisted of thymocytes. The receptors were gathered from a girl under three years old with a congenital heart defect.

This chain joins TRBV5-4 and TRBJ1-1; D ambiguous. This CDR3 has 13 amino acids. Germline values: CDR1 SGHNT, CDR2 YYREEE (reference sequence). V was trimmed by 4 bases and J by 3 bases, leaving 10 bases between them. The CDR3 DNA reads TGTGCCAGCAGCGGTACATTACACACTGAAGCTTTCTTT. Encoded protein: CASSGTLHTEAFF.

The CDR3, as DNA: TGTGCCAGCAGTTACCCAATGGCAGGGGGCTATGGCTACACCTTC. Translation: CASSYPMAGGYGYTF. The chain uses TRBV6-5 and TRBJ1-2, with 7 nucleotides matching TRBD1. This CDR3 has 15 amino acids. V lost 2 bases and J lost 4; bases outside the gene matches: 7. Per germline, CDR1 MNHEY and CDR2 SVGAGI.

The V and J genes are TRBV6-1 and TRBJ1-1; no firm D call. With 5 bases removed from V and 8 bases from J, the gap between germline ends came to 12 bases. This CDR3 comprises 12 residues. Germline values: CDR1 MNHNS, CDR2 SASEGT. Here the CDR3 DNA reads TGTGCCAGCAGTTATAAACATAAAGAAGCTTTCTTT. This gives the protein CASSYKHKEAFF.

This chain connects TRBV11-2 to TRBJ2-7, with TRBD1 matching over 9 bases. Losses at the gene ends were 0 bases for V and 0 bases for J; bases not matched to a gene: 9. The CDR3 is made up of 18 amino acids. Germline CDR1 and CDR2: SGHAT and FQNNGV. The CDR3 loop is CASSLDSRTGGPSYEQYF. The CDR3 DNA reads as TGTGCCAGCAGCTTAGATAGCCGAACAGGGGGCCCCTCCTACGAGCAGTACTTC.

This chain connects TRBV6-5 to TRBJ2-5, with 8 nucleotides matching TRBD1. V was clipped by 7 bases and J by 4 bases; unmatched bases: 5. Germline-derived CDR1 and CDR2 are MNHEY and SVGAGI. The CDR3 spans 13 residues. Here the CDR3 DNA reads TGTGCCAGCACTCAGGGGGCGAGAGAGACCCAGTACTTC. Translating it yields CASTQGARETQYF.

The chain couples TRBV5-6 to TRBJ2-5; D gene uncertain. Trimming took off 7 bases at V and 1 base at J, with 17 bases between the two ends. The CDR3 is 15 amino acids. Germline CDR1 is SGHDT and CDR2 is YYEEEE. CDR3 DNA: TGTGCCAGCCGTTCCCGAGAGAGCCTCCAAGAGACCCAGTACTTC. Protein: CASRSRESLQETQYF.

This clone was detected only once. The chain couples TRBV18 to TRBJ1-5; tentative D call: TRBD1 (5 bases). Germline V gene lookup returns CDR1 KGHSH and CDR2 LQKENI. V was shortened by 0 bases and J by 7 bases, with 13 bases between the two germline ends. The CDR3 loop spans 15 amino acids. Written as DNA, the CDR3 is TGTGCCAGCTCACCACCGACAGCCCCTCTGCAGCCCCAGCATTTT. Residues: CASSPPTAPLQPQHF.

V gene TRBV7-9 combines with J gene TRBJ1-2; D perhaps matches TRBD1 (5 bases). Between the trimmed V and J ends, which lost 5 bases and 2 bases, there was a span of 12 bases. Germline V lookup: CDR1 SEHNR, CDR2 FQNEAQ (reference sequence). The CDR3 covers 14 residues. The CDR3 DNA is TGTGCCAGCAGCCGTCAGGGCCAGAACTATGGCTACACCTTC. This encodes CASSRQGQNYGYTF.

The chain carries TRBV9 and TRBJ2-2; possible D gene TRBD2, 6 bases. The germline V gene has CDR1 SGDLS and CDR2 YYNGEE. This CDR3 has 15 residues. Trimming left V 2 bases short and J 0 bases short, with 8 bases between. The chain's CDR3 is CASSVGTANTGELFF. The DNA for the CDR3 is TGTGCCAGCAGCGTTGGGACTGCGAACACCGGGGAGCTGTTTTTT.

The genes are TRBV2 and TRBJ2-7; a weak D match, TRBD1 (5 bases). V gave up 8 bases and J gave up 2 bases, with 16 bases separating them. The length of the CDR3 is 14 residues. Germline CDR1 reads SNHLY; CDR2 reads FYNNEI. The CDR3 region is CASGGSGSPYEQYF. CDR3 coding DNA: TGTGCCAGCGGTGGCTCAGGGTCTCCCTACGAGCAGTACTTC. Looking up the rest from reference TRBV2 and TRBJ2-7 gives the full variable domain: EPEVTQTPSHQVTQMGQEVILRCVPISNHLYFYWYRQILGQKVEFLVSFYNNEISEKSEIFDDQFSVERPDGSNFTLKIRSTKLEDSAMYFCASGGSGSPYEQYFGPGTRLTVT.

This chain uses TRBV28 with TRBJ2-7; 9 nucleotides match TRBD1. This CDR3 region has 18 residues. Trimming removed 5 bases from V and 0 bases from J; junction bases left unmatched: 14. Germline V CDR1 and CDR2: MDHEN, SYDVKM. CDR3 region: CASSPRTGEILNSYEQYF. CDR3 in DNA: TGTGCCAGCAGTCCCAGGACAGGGGAGATCCTAAACTCCTACGAGCAGTACTTC.

The chain joins TRBV27 to TRBJ1-1; tentatively, D is TRBD1 (5 bases). Germline assignment: CDR1 MNHEY and CDR2 SMNVEV (reference sequence). The CDR3 is 16 residues long. V lost 0 bases and J 5 bases, leaving 16 bases between the germline ends. In nucleotides, the CDR3 is TGTGCCAGCAGTTTATCTTTTAACGTCGGGGGGACTGAAGCTTTCTTT. Amino acids: CASSLSFNVGGTEAFF.

The J gene is TRBJ2-7, the V gene TRBV28; 11 bases align to TRBD2. This CDR3 has 18 residues. The J segment lost 0 bases and the V segment lost 6 bases, leaving 13 bases of the junction unmatched. Germline V gene lookup returns CDR1 MDHEN and CDR2 SYDVKM. The CDR3 sequence is CASRSPRLAGIVSYEQYF. CDR3 bases: TGTGCCAGCAGAAGCCCGCGACTAGCGGGGATAGTCTCCTACGAGCAGTACTTC.

This clone was recorded only once. The J gene is TRBJ1-5, the V gene TRBV6-6; D uncertain. Trimming took 2 bases from V and 7 from J, leaving 12 bases between them. Germline CDR1 reads MNHNY; CDR2 reads SVGAGI (reference sequence). The CDR3 loop spans 14 amino acids. CDR3 bases: TGTGCCAGCAGTTACGGGAGGGCCCAACAGCCCCAGCATTTT. The encoded protein is CASSYGRAQQPQHF.

This clone occurred a few times. V usage is TRBV7-2 and J usage is TRBJ2-7; TRBD1 is a possible D gene (5 bases). Germline CDR1 SGHTA, CDR2 FQGNSA. This CDR3 has 13 amino acids. Trimming left V 4 bases short and J 6 bases short, with 13 bases between. The CDR3 sequence: CASSSGRVGEQYF. The CDR3, as DNA: TGTGCCAGCAGCTCCGGCAGGGTTGGCGAGCAGTACTTC.